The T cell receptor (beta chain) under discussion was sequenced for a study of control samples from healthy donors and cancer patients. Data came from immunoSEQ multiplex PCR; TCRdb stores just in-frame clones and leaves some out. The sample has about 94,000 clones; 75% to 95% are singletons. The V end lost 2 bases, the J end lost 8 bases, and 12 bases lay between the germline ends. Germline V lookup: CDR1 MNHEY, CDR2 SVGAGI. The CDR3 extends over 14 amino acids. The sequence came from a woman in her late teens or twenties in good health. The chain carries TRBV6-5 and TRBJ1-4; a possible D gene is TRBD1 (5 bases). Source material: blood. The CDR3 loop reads CASSYHRTSEKLFF. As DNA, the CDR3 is TGTGCCAGCAGTTACCATAGGACAAGCGAAAAACTGTTTTTT.